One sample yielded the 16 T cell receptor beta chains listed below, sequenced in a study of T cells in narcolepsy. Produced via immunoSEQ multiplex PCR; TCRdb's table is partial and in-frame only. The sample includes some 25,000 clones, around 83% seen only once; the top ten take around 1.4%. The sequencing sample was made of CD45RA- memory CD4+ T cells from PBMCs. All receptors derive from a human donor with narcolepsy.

DNA for the CDR3: TGTGCCAGCAGCTTAACAGGGACCAACTATGGCTACACCTTC. Protein: CASSLTGTNYGYTF. V and J are TRBV7-9 and TRBJ1-2; D may be TRBD1 (6 bases). The CDR3 length is 14 residues. Germline V lookup: CDR1 SEHNR, CDR2 FQNEAQ (reference sequence). Trimming shortened V by 2 bases and J by 2 bases, and 9 bases separated the two germline ends.

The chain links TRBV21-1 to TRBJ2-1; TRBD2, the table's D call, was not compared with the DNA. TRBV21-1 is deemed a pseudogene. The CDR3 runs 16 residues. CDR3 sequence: CASSKVYGELYNEQFF. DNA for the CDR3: TGTGCCAGCAGCAAAGTGTACGGGGAGTTATACAATGAGCAGTTCTTC.

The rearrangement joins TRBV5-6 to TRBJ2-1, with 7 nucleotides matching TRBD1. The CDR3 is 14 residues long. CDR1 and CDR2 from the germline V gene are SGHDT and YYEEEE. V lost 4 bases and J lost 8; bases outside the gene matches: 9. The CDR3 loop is CASSGLQGIHEQFF. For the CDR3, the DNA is TGTGCCAGCAGCGGGCTACAGGGGATCCATGAGCAGTTCTTC.

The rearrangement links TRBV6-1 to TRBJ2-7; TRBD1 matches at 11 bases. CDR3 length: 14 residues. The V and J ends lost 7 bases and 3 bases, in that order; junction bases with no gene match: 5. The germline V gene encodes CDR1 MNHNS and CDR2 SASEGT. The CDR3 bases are TGTGCCAGCACTTCCGGGACAGGGGGCTACGAGCAGTACTTC. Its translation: CASTSGTGGYEQYF.

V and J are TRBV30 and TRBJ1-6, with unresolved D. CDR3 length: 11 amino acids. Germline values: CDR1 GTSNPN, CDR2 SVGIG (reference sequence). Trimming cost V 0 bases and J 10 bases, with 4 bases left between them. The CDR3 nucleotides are TGTGCCTGGAGTGTCTCGTCACCCCTCCACTTT. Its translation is CAWSVSSPLHF.

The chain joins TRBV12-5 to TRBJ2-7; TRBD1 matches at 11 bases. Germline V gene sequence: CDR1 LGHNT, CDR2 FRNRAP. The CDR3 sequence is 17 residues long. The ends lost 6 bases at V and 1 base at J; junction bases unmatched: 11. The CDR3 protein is CASGTPGQGVMSYEQYF. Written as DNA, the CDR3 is TGTGCTAGTGGCACCCCGGGACAGGGGGTGATGTCCTACGAGCAGTACTTC.

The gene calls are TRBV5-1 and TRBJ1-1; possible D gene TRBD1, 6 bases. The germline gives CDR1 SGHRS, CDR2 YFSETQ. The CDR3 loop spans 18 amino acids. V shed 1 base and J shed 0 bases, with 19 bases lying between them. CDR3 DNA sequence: TGCGCCAGCAGCTTGTCTACCGGGACACCGTTCATGAACACTGAAGCTTTCTTT. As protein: CASSLSTGTPFMNTEAFF.

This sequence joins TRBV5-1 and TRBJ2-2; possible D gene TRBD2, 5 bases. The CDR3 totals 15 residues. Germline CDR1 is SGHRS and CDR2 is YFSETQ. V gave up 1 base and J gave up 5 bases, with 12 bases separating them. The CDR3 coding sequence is TGCGCCAGCAGCTTGCGGCAGGACTTTACCGGGGAGCTGTTTTTT. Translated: CASSLRQDFTGELFF.

The CDR3: CASKNDRVSNQPQHF. The CDR3 nucleotides are TGTGCCAGTAAAAACGACAGGGTAAGCAATCAGCCCCAGCATTTT. V gene TRBV19 combines with J gene TRBJ1-5; 7 positions match TRBD1. Trimming cost V 7 bases and J 1 base; bases outside gene matches: 7. This CDR3 region has 15 residues. The germline V gene has CDR1 LNHDA and CDR2 SQIVND (reference sequence).

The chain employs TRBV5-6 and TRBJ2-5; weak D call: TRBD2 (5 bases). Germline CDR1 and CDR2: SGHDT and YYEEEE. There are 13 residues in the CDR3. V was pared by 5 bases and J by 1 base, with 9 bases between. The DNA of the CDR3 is TGTGCCAGCAGGCCGGACTTCCAAGAGACCCAGTACTTC. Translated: CASRPDFQETQYF.

The CDR3 here is CSAGSGQETQYF. CDR3 coding DNA: TGCAGCGCCGGCAGCGGGCAAGAGACCCAGTACTTC. This rearrangement joins TRBV29-1 to TRBJ2-5, with D possibly being TRBD2 (6 bases). The germline V gene has CDR1 SQVTM and CDR2 ANQGSEA. The ends were cut back, 7 bases at V and 2 bases at J, with 11 bases in the middle. This CDR3 region has 12 residues.

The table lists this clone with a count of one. The CDR3 sequence is CASSTRTGISGYTF. The CDR3 DNA sequence: TGTGCCAGCAGCACACGGACAGGGATTTCGGGCTACACCTTC. The chain is built from TRBV9 and TRBJ1-2; TRBD1 agrees at 8 bases. J was trimmed by 8 bases and V by 4 bases; bases with no gene match: 10. Germline CDR1 and CDR2: SGDLS and YYNGEE. This CDR3 contains 14 residues.

CDR3 protein: CASSQELRASGGPKYF. In nucleotides, the CDR3 is TGTGCCAGCAGCCAAGAATTACGCGCTAGCGGGGGACCAAAGTACTTC. The V call is TRBV4-2, the J call TRBJ2-7, with TRBD2 identical over 10 bases. This CDR3 spans 16 amino acids. The V gene's germline CDR1 is LGHNA and CDR2 YNFKEQ. V lost 0 bases and J lost 11; bases outside the gene matches: 13.

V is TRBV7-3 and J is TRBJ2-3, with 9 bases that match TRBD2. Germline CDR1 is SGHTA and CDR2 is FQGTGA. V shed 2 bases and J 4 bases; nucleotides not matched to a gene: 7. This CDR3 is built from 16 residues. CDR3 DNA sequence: TGTGCCAGCAGCTTACGGCTAGCGGGATTGTCAGATACGCAGTATTTT. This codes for CASSLRLAGLSDTQYF.

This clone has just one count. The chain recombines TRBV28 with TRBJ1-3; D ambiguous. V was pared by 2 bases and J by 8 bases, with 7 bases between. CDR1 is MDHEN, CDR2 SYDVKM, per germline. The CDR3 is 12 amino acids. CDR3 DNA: TGTGCCAGCAGTTTAGGGCCATACACCATATATTTT. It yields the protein CASSLGPYTIYF.

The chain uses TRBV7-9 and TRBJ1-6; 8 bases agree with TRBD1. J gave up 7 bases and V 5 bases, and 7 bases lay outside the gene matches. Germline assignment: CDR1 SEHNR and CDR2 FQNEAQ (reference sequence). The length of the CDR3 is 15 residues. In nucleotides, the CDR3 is TGTGCCAGCAGCGTCGGACAGGGATCAAATTCACCCCTCCACTTT. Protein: CASSVGQGSNSPLHF.